One and the same sample provided the 29 T cell receptor beta chains below, sequenced in a study of identical twins. TCRdb re-analysed the 5' RACE reads in MiXCR, keeping a single row per CDR3 protein. The repertoire includes 550,000 to 700,000 distinct CDR3 sequences, nearly 10% of them detected once, and roughly 3% sits in the top ten. These same data were also listed under a study on yellow fever vaccine responses in identical twins.

Sample: PBMCs. The origin of the receptors is a young woman in good health.

At least ten counts were recorded for this clonotype. The V gene is TRBV5-1, the J gene TRBJ2-7, with 7 bases fitting TRBD1. CDR3 length: 15 residues. Germline V CDR1 and CDR2: SGHRS, YFSETQ. J gave up 4 bases and V 0 bases, and 7 bases lay outside the gene matches. The CDR3 bases are TGCGCCAGCAGCTTGGCCTTGGGACAGCTTTACGAGCAGTACTTC. As protein: CASSLALGQLYEQYF.

The chain employs TRBV29-1 and TRBJ2-3; the D call may be TRBD1 or TRBD2 (6 bases each). This CDR3 contains 14 residues. Trimming pared 3 bases from V and 2 bases from J, leaving 12 bases between. CDR1 SQVTM and CDR2 ANQGSEA come from the germline V gene. The CDR3 nucleotides read TGCAGCGTTGAGCGGGACACTAACACAGATACGCAGTATTTT. It specifies CSVERDTNTDTQYF.

This clonotype has a count of ten or more. The chain links TRBV7-8 to TRBJ2-3; D call uncertain. Germline V lookup: CDR1 SGHVS, CDR2 FQNEAQ. V was pared by 2 bases and J by 3 bases, with 6 bases between. The CDR3 is 13 amino acids. The CDR3 sequence: CASSLQWTDTQYF. The CDR3 region has the DNA TGTGCCAGCAGCTTACAATGGACAGATACGCAGTATTTT.

Comments on this clonotype: A junction end diverges from the germline sequence, so it may reflect a read error. V is TRBV27 and J is TRBJ2-7, with a tentative D call TRBD2 (5 bases). This CDR3 has 12 amino acids. Per germline, CDR1 MNHEY and CDR2 SMNVEV (reference sequence). The CDR3 sequence: CASSGSSYEHYF. The CDR3 coding sequence is TGTGCCAGCAGTGGGAGCTCCTACGAGCACTACTTC.

This clonotype appeared a few times. The chain has TRBV29-1 and TRBJ2-7; TRBD2 agrees at 12 bases. Germline CDR1 and CDR2: SQVTM and ANQGSEA. With 0 bases clipped from V and 5 bases from J, the junction kept 5 bases outside the gene matches. The CDR3 has 15 residues. The DNA for the CDR3 is TGCAGCGTTGAAGATTGGACTAGCGGGGAGGACGAGCAGTACTTC. It translates to CSVEDWTSGEDEQYF.

There are many counts of this clonotype. The J gene is TRBJ2-1, the V gene TRBV5-1; no clear D. In germline, CDR1 is SGHRS, CDR2 YFSETQ. This CDR3 is 12 amino acids long. V was clipped by 1 base and J by 9 bases, with 8 bases between them. CDR3 protein: CASSLSFSEQFF. The CDR3 bases are TGCGCCAGCAGCTTGTCCTTCTCTGAGCAGTTCTTC.

Turning to this clonotype: A much larger clone lies one base from this, so it may be a read error. The chain joins TRBV12-3 or TRBV12-4 to TRBJ2-7; D may be TRBD2 (6 bases). This CDR3 region has 14 residues. V shed 3 bases and J shed 0 bases, with 9 bases lying between them. The CDR3 is CASSFAGPSYEQYF. The CDR3 DNA sequence: TGTGCCAGCAGTTTTGCGGGGCCCTCCTACGAGCAGTACTTC.

This clonotype occurred many times. This chain uses TRBV2 with TRBJ2-2, with 9 positions matching TRBD2. CDR3 length: 16 amino acids. Unmatched junction bases numbered 1, after V lost 1 base and J lost 1 base. Germline V gene sequence: CDR1 SNHLY, CDR2 FYNNEI. The CDR3 bases are TGTGCCAGCAGTGAAGGACTAGCGGAGAACACCGGGGAGCTGTTTTTT. Protein product: CASSEGLAENTGELFF.

This clonotype appeared a few times. The chain combines TRBV7-9 with TRBJ1-4; no reliable D call. The CDR3 runs to 11 residues. The germline V gene encodes CDR1 SEHNR and CDR2 FQNEAQ (reference sequence). V gave up 5 bases and J gave up 8 bases, with 6 bases separating them. The CDR3 here is CASSLTEKLFF. CDR3 DNA sequence: TGTGCCAGCAGCCTGACAGAAAAACTGTTTTTT.

This chain joins TRBV10-3 and TRBJ1-4, with D unclear. Trimming shortened V by 0 bases and J by 7 bases, and 9 bases separated the two germline ends. The CDR3 spans 14 residues. Germline CDR1 and CDR2: ENHRY and SYGVKD. CDR3 sequence (DNA): TGTGCCATCAGTGAGTCAGTAGGGATTGAAAAACTGTTTTTT. Translated, it gives CAISESVGIEKLFF.

This clonotype was seen only a few times. This chain joins TRBV7-9 and TRBJ2-5; the D gene is possibly TRBD2 (6 bases). The CDR3 contains 15 residues. V dropped 1 base and J dropped 4 bases, with 13 bases sitting between them. The germline V gene has CDR1 SEHNR and CDR2 FQNEAQ (reference sequence). The CDR3 sequence: CASSLGRGGRETQYF. CDR3 DNA: TGTGCCAGCAGCTTAGGGAGGGGAGGACGAGAGACCCAGTACTTC. Looking up the rest from reference TRBV7-9 and TRBJ2-5 gives the full variable domain: DTGVSQNPRHKITKRGQNVTFRCDPISEHNRLYWYRQTLGQGPEFLTYFQNEAQLEKSRLLSDRFSAERPKGSFSTLEIQRTEQGDSAMYLCASSLGRGGRETQYFGPGTRLLVL.

The chain couples TRBV10-3 to TRBJ2-3; TRBD2 aligns across 8 bases. The V gene's germline CDR1 is ENHRY and CDR2 SYGVKD. The CDR3 has 16 amino acids. V shed 2 bases, J shed 1 base, and the junction held 5 bases outside the gene matches. CDR3 sequence (DNA): TGTGCCATCAGTGAGGGCATAGCGGGACGCACAGATACGCAGTATTTT. It specifies CAISEGIAGRTDTQYF.

The chain uses TRBV10-3 and TRBJ1-2; unclear D gene. The CDR3 is 13 residues long. Germline V gene sequence: CDR1 ENHRY, CDR2 SYGVKD. V was clipped by 2 bases and J by 6 bases, with 10 bases between them. The CDR3 region is CAISEQDLDGYTF. The CDR3, as DNA: TGTGCCATCAGTGAGCAGGACCTCGATGGCTACACCTTC.

This clonotype was observed a handful of times. The gene calls are TRBV6-6 and TRBJ2-3; D is unresolved. CDR1 and CDR2 (germline): MNHNY, SVGAGI (reference sequence). The V end lost 6 bases, the J end lost 1 base, and 8 bases lay between the germline ends. This CDR3 spans 13 amino acids. Here the CDR3 reads CASSRDGTDTQYF. DNA for the CDR3: TGTGCCAGCAGCCGCGACGGCACAGATACGCAGTATTTT.

This clonotype has at least ten counts. This rearrangement joins TRBV7-9 to TRBJ2-3; D is possibly TRBD1 or TRBD2 (5 bases each). Germline CDR1 and CDR2: SEHNR and FQNEAQ (reference sequence). This CDR3 has 16 residues. The ends were cut back, 5 bases at V and 4 bases at J, with 19 bases in the middle. The CDR3: CASSALRDRRPDTQYF. CDR3 sequence (DNA): TGTGCCAGCAGCGCCCTCCGGGACCGGAGGCCAGATACGCAGTATTTT. The full variable domain, completed using reference TRBV7-9 and TRBJ2-3, is DTGVSQNPRHKITKRGQNVTFRCDPISEHNRLYWYRQTLGQGPEFLTYFQNEAQLEKSRLLSDRFSAERPKGSFSTLEIQRTEQGDSAMYLCASSALRDRRPDTQYFGPGTRLTVL.

The V gene is TRBV19, the J gene TRBJ2-5; D possibly matches TRBD1 or TRBD2 (5 bases each). Germline CDR1 and CDR2: LNHDA and SQIVND (reference sequence). V lost 3 bases to trimming and J lost 1 base, with 9 bases between them. CDR3 length: 14 residues. The CDR3 region is CASSIRGTQETQYF. DNA for the CDR3: TGTGCCAGTAGTATTCGAGGGACCCAAGAGACCCAGTACTTC. The whole variable domain, remainder taken from reference TRBV19 and TRBJ2-5, is DGGITQSPKYLFRKEGQNVTLSCEQNLNHDAMYWYRQDPGQGLRLIYYSQIVNDFQKGDIAEGYSVSREKKESFPLTVTSAQKNPTAFYLCASSIRGTQETQYFGPGTRLLVL.

This clonotype has more than one count but fewer than ten. J is TRBJ2-3 and V is TRBV7-6; 9 bases match TRBD2. The V and J ends lost 5 bases and 8 bases, in that order; junction bases with no gene match: 11. CDR1 is SGHVS, CDR2 FNYEAQ, per germline. The CDR3 extends over 15 amino acids. CDR3 amino acids: CASSPGAGGARTQYF. CDR3 nucleotides: TGTGCCAGCAGCCCCGGAGCGGGAGGCGCCCGTACGCAGTATTTT.

This clonotype was detected a few times. V gene TRBV10-3 combines with J gene TRBJ2-7, with unresolved D. This CDR3 is built from 14 residues. V gave up 0 bases and J gave up 6 bases, with 12 bases separating them. Germline-derived CDR1 and CDR2 are ENHRY and SYGVKD. This CDR3 reads CAISESSPGFEQYF. Written as DNA, the CDR3 is TGTGCCATCAGTGAGTCGAGTCCCGGGTTCGAGCAGTACTTC.

This clonotype occurred a few times. J is TRBJ2-7 and V is TRBV21-1; the listed D gene, TRBD2, was not tested against the DNA. TRBV21-1 is labeled a pseudogene. The length of the CDR3 is 17 residues. CDR3 residues: CASSKEEGSPKTYEQYF. In DNA, the CDR3 is TGTGCCAGCAGCAAAGAGGAGGGATCACCCAAAACCTACGAGCAGTACTTC.

This clonotype was observed a handful of times. This chain links TRBV28 with TRBJ2-7, with 7 bases identical to TRBD1. CDR1 and CDR2 from the germline V gene are MDHEN and SYDVKM. This CDR3 region has 14 residues. The V and J ends lost 8 bases and 3 bases, in that order; junction bases with no gene match: 10. CDR3 in amino acids: CASLDGTANYEQYF. The CDR3 bases are TGTGCCAGCTTGGACGGGACAGCCAACTACGAGCAGTACTTC.

This clonotype showed up just once. The CDR3 DNA reads TGTGCCAGCCCTTTTCAGGGTCATGAGCAGTTCTTC. As protein: CASPFQGHEQFF. V usage is TRBV28 and J usage is TRBJ2-1; D is possibly TRBD1 (5 bases). Trimming pared 8 bases from V and 8 bases from J, leaving 13 bases between. The CDR3 has 12 amino acids. The germline V gene has CDR1 MDHEN and CDR2 SYDVKM.

V and J are TRBV4-3 and TRBJ2-1; D call uncertain. This CDR3 is 15 amino acids long. V lost 4 bases and J lost 0, with 10 bases in between. The germline gives CDR1 LGHNA, CDR2 YSLEER. CDR3 in DNA: TGCGCCAGCAGCCGCAGTGTGAGCTCCTACAATGAGCAGTTCTTC. It encodes CASSRSVSSYNEQFF.

This clonotype showed up many times. The V gene is TRBV7-8, the J gene TRBJ1-1, with D perhaps TRBD1 (5 bases). In germline, CDR1 is SGHVS, CDR2 FQNEAQ. The CDR3 is made up of 14 amino acids. The V end lost 0 bases, the J end lost 3 bases, and 8 bases lay between the germline ends. CDR3 bases: TGTGCCAGCAGCTTAGCCGACAGTGACACTGAAGCTTTCTTT. The encoded protein is CASSLADSDTEAFF.

This clonotype was recorded many times. This chain connects TRBV2 to TRBJ1-2; weak D call: TRBD1 (5 bases). Germline lookup yields CDR1 SNHLY and CDR2 FYNNEI. Trimming removed 3 bases from V and 14 bases from J, with 13 bases in between. The CDR3 is 11 amino acids. Here the CDR3 DNA reads TGTGCCAGCAGTGAGGCAGGGTTGCGGACCTTC. It encodes CASSEAGLRTF. The entire variable domain, with the rest obtained from reference TRBV2 and TRBJ1-2, is as follows: EPEVTQTPSHQVTQMGQEVILRCVPISNHLYFYWYRQILGQKVEFLVSFYNNEISEKSEIFDDQFSVERPDGSNFTLKIRSTKLEDSAMYFCASSEAGLRTFGSGTRLTVV.

Regarding this clonotype: At one end, the junction sequence differs from germline, possibly due to a read error. The chain has TRBV6-2 or TRBV6-3 and TRBJ2-3; D not resolved. Per germline, CDR1 MNHEY and CDR2 SVGEGT. The CDR3 totals 13 residues. The CDR3 DNA reads as TGTGACAGCAAGATCAGCGGCACAGATACGCAGTATTTT. Encoded protein: CDSKISGTDTQYF.

This clonotype has only a few counts. The chain links TRBV7-3 to TRBJ2-5, with D possibly matching TRBD2 (7 bases). Germline loops: CDR1 SGHTA, CDR2 FQGTGA. The V end lost 3 bases, the J end lost 0 bases, and 23 bases lay between the germline ends. CDR3 length: 19 residues. As DNA, the CDR3 is TGTGCCAGCAGCTTTGGGGGGGACATAGACCCTTATCACCAAGAGACCCAGTACTTC. This translates into CASSFGGDIDPYHQETQYF.

This rearrangement joins TRBV7-2 to TRBJ1-4, with D perhaps matching TRBD1 (6 bases). The CDR3 covers 12 residues. V gave up 3 bases and J gave up 10 bases, with 9 bases separating them. Germline-derived CDR1 and CDR2 are SGHTA and FQGNSA. The CDR3 DNA reads TGTGCCAGCAGCTTCGGGGGGCCAAAACTGTTTTTT. Its translation is CASSFGGPKLFF.

In its sample, this clonotype was seen a few times. The J gene is TRBJ2-7, the V gene TRBV15, with a tentative D call TRBD2 (6 bases). The CDR3 loop spans 15 amino acids. Germline V gene lookup returns CDR1 LNHNV and CDR2 YYDKDF (reference sequence). V shed 3 bases and J shed 2 bases, with 14 bases lying between them. The CDR3 is CATSSPTGGTYEQYF. The CDR3 DNA reads TGTGCCACCAGCAGTCCCACCGGGGGTACCTACGAGCAGTACTTC.

The genes are TRBV4-1 and TRBJ2-1; 8 bases match TRBD1. Per the germline V gene, CDR1 is MGHRA and CDR2 is YSYEKL. The CDR3 is made up of 16 amino acids. After removal of 4 bases from V and 3 bases from J, the junction contained 8 bases not matched to a gene. DNA of the CDR3: TGCGCCAGCAGCCCCAGATCAGGGGGCGACTACAATGAGCAGTTCTTC. It encodes CASSPRSGGDYNEQFF.